This T cell receptor beta chain came from a study of identical twins. The CDR3 is made up of 14 amino acids. The V and J ends lost 1 base and 5 bases, in that order; junction bases with no gene match: 3. Per germline, CDR1 DFQATT and CDR2 SNEGSKA (reference sequence). Overall study results and limits: Out-of-frame alpha sequences shared between twins exhibited an excess of low generation probability.

Notes on this clonotype: Antigen unknown.

TCRdb ran MiXCR on the 5' RACE reads and lists one entry per CDR3 protein. The repertoire has hundreds of thousands of distinct CDR3 sequences, approximately 21% of them found once; the top ten carry roughly 4%. This sample was also put to use in a study of T cells expressing NK-cell markers. From that report: There were seven HCMV-seropositive donors and one seronegative donor among the eight sequenced.

This sequence joins TRBV20-1 and TRBJ1-5; 9 bases are a match to TRBD1. The clonotype comes from a woman younger than 35 in good health. Sequences were obtained from PBMCs. The CDR3, as DNA: TGCAGTGCTAGAGGGGACAGGGTCGATCAGCCCCAGCATTTT. This gives the protein CSARGDRVDQPQHF.